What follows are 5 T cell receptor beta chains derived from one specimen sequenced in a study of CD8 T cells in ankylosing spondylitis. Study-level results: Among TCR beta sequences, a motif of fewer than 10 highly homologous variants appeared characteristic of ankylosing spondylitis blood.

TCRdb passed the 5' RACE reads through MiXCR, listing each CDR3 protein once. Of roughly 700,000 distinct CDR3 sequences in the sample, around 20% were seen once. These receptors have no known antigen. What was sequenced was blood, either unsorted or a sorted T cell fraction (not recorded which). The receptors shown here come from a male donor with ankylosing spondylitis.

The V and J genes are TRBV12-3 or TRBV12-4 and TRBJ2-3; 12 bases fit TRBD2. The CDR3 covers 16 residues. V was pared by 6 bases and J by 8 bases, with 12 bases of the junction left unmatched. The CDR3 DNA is TGTGCCAGCAGCCCCCAACTAGCGGGAGGTGGGGGTACGCAGTATTTT. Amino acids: CASSPQLAGGGGTQYF.

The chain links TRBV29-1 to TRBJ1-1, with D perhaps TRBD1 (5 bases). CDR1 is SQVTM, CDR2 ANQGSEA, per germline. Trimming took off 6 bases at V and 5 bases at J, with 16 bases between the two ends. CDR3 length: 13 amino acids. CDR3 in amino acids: CSVADRAGTEAFF. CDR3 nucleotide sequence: TGCAGCGTAGCTGACAGAGCCGGAACTGAAGCTTTCTTT.

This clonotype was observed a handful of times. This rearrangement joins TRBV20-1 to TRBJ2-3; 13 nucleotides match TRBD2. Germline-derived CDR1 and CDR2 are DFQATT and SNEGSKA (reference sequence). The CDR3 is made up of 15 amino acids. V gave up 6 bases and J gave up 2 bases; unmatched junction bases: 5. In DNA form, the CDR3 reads TGCAGTGCCACGGGACTAGCGGGACTCACAGATACGCAGTATTTT. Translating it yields CSATGLAGLTDTQYF.

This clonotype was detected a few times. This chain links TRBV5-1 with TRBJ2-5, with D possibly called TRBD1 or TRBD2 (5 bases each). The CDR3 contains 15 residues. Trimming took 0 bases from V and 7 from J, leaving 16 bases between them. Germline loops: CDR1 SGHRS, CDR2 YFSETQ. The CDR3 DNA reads TGCGCCAGCAGCTTGGCAGGGACGGACCAGGGGACCCAGTACTTC. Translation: CASSLAGTDQGTQYF.

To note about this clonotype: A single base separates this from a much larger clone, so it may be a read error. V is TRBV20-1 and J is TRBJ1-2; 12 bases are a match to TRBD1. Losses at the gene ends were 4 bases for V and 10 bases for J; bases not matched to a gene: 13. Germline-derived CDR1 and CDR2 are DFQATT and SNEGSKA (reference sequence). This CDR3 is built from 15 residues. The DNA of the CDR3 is TGCAGTGCTAAGGCCGGGACAGGGGGCGGACGTGTCTACACCTTC. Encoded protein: CSAKAGTGGGRVYTF.